This T cell receptor (beta chain) emerged from a study of blood T cell repertoires in COVID-19 (dated by TCRdb to 2019 to 2021). Describing the broader study: Collaborator samples came from the United States, Italy and Spain and covered acute and convalescent phases of COVID-19. Nearly every sample came with metadata listing a de-identified subject ID, COVID-19 status, age in years and sex. The repertoires were released in a freely available public database intended as a resource for research on the immune response to SARS-CoV-2. Where available, HLA class I and class II types were obtained from metadata supplied by the sample provider rather than from assay-based typing. The material from the prospective study consisted of cDNA or gDNA derived from T cells, B-cell-depleted T cells, or PBMCs. The samples were drawn from the first 160 participants of the ongoing ImmuneRACE study and from 1,254 subjects provided by 6 global collaborators. The dataset comprised deeply sampled blood TCRbeta repertoires from subjects exposed to, actively infected with, or recovered from COVID-19. Broader findings and caveats from the paper: The quantity of clinical and demographic metadata differed by source and by participant and was supplied without curation.

The collaborating institutions used their own protocols to collect whole blood in K2EDTA tubes. For TCRbeta analysis, collaborators shipped samples in one of three forms: frozen whole blood, isolated PBMCs, or DNA extracted from either of those sample types. The immunoSEQ Assay, a bias-controlled multiplex PCR, was used to amplify TCRbeta CDR3 regions from genomic DNA. From the authors' description of their analysis: Within the assay, amplification of reference gene primers was used to estimate how many nucleated cells each sample contained. Sequence reads were collapsed and filtered to measure the absolute abundance of every unique TCRbeta CDR3 rearrangement. Productive Simpson clonality was computed per sample as the square root of Simpson's diversity index over productive rearrangements. As stored in TCRdb, this immuneACCESS dataset retains in-frame rearrangements with V and J assigned. A fraction of the clones does not appear; measured against another copy, unresolved V genes explain less than half of the discrepancy, and the remainder lacks a known reason. That table supplies the V and J calls and clone size; D and trimming were determined from the DNA. A total of 200,000 to 300,000 clones appear in this sample, about 85% of them only once. The ten largest clones capture 6% to 7% of the sample.

This clone has just a few counts. What antigen it recognizes has not been identified. It has no much larger one-base neighbor in the sample; base qualities were not kept. The CDR3 sequence holds 16 residues, the cysteine and phenylalanine included. CDR3 DNA is the only sequence kept; it has 48 bases, read in frame from the first base. CDR1 and CDR2, per the germline V gene (reference sequence), are LNHDA and SQIVND. The germline V and J ends show losses of 5 bases and 4 bases respectively, and no gene match explains 10 bases of the junction. The chain is encoded by TRBV19 joined to TRBJ2-1; TRBD1 aligns with 8 central bases. This receptor was obtained from a woman aged 60-70 years with active or convalescent COVID-19. Input material: peripheral blood. The sequence in DNA is TGTGCCAGTAGTTCGATCCGGGACAGGTGGTACAATGAGCAGTTCTTC. It translates to CASSSIRDRWYNEQFF.